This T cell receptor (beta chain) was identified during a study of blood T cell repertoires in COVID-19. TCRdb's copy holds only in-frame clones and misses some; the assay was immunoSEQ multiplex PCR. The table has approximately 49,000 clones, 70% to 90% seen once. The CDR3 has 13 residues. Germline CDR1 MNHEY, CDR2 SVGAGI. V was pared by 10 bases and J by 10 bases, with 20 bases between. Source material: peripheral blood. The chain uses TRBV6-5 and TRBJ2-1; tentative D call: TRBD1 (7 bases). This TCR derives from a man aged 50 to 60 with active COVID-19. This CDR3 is CATITGAGKEQFF. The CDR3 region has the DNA TGTGCCACCATAACAGGGGCGGGAAAAGAGCAGTTCTTC.